This entry lists 10 T cell receptor beta chains sequenced from one sample in a study of control samples from healthy donors and cancer patients. Only in-frame clones appear in the TCRdb table, and some are missing; sequencing was by immunoSEQ multiplex PCR. The repertoire consists of about 130,000 clones, with around 90% occurring once and the leading ten covering roughly 8.7%. The sample comprised blood. These receptors all stem from a man younger than 35 in good health.

The V gene is TRBV5-4, the J gene TRBJ2-7; perhaps TRBD1 as D (6 bases). Germline values: CDR1 SGHNT, CDR2 YYREEE (reference sequence). Deletions cut 2 bases from V and 1 base from J, with 13 bases between. The CDR3 is made up of 15 amino acids. The chain's CDR3 is CASSFSTGFSYEQYF. The CDR3 nucleotides are TGTGCCAGCAGCTTCTCCACAGGGTTTTCCTACGAGCAGTACTTC. The full variable domain, completed using reference TRBV5-4 and TRBJ2-7, is ETGVTQSPTHLIKTRGQQVTLRCSSQSGHNTVSWYQQALGQGPQFIFQYYREEENGRGNFPPRFSGLQFPNYSSELNVNALELDDSALYLCASSFSTGFSYEQYFGPGTRLTVT.

The V call is TRBV7-6, the J call TRBJ2-5; D possibly corresponds to TRBD1 (5 bases). V was pared by 1 base and J by 2 bases, with 5 bases between. This CDR3 is 13 amino acids long. Germline-derived CDR1 and CDR2 are SGHVS and FNYEAQ. The CDR3, as DNA: TGTGCCAGCAGCTTAGGACAGCAAGAGACCCAGTACTTC. Translating it yields CASSLGQQETQYF.

This clone appeared once. This chain links TRBV6-5 with TRBJ2-2; D perhaps matches TRBD2 (6 bases). Germline values: CDR1 MNHEY, CDR2 SVGAGI. The CDR3 extends over 15 amino acids. V lost 5 bases, J lost 5 bases, and 15 bases lay in between. The CDR3 reads CASSRRVGGTGELFF. The DNA for the CDR3 is TGTGCCAGCAGTCGCCGTGTGGGGGGAACCGGGGAGCTGTTTTTT.

V is TRBV20-1 and J is TRBJ2-7; no reliable D call. Trimming removed 3 bases from V and 6 bases from J, with 12 bases in between. The CDR3 extends over 12 amino acids. Germline V lookup: CDR1 DFQATT, CDR2 SNEGSKA (reference sequence). CDR3 loop: CSASTDAGEQYF. The CDR3 nucleotides are TGCAGTGCTAGTACGGACGCCGGCGAGCAGTACTTC.

The chain has TRBV27 and TRBJ1-6; D gene unclear. Trimming removed 3 bases at V and 9 bases at J, with 6 bases between. The germline gives CDR1 MNHEY, CDR2 SMNVEV (reference sequence). The CDR3 is made up of 12 amino acids. This chain's CDR3 is CASSFGGSPLHF. The CDR3 nucleotides read TGTGCCAGCAGTTTCGGAGGTTCACCCCTCCACTTT.

The chain couples TRBV7-9 to TRBJ2-7; D is perhaps TRBD2 (5 bases). The CDR3 is 14 residues long. Germline V gene data show CDR1 as SEHNR and CDR2 as FQNEAQ (reference sequence). V lost 0 bases and J 3 bases, leaving 9 bases between the germline ends. CDR3 sequence reads: CASSLAGLSYEQYF. Written as DNA, the CDR3 is TGTGCCAGCAGCTTAGCCGGACTCAGCTACGAGCAGTACTTC.

This rearrangement joins TRBV7-2 to TRBJ1-6; a weak D match, TRBD1 (5 bases). The ends were cut back, 3 bases at V and 8 bases at J, with 11 bases in the middle. This CDR3 is 14 amino acids long. CDR1 is SGHTA, CDR2 FQGNSA, per germline. CDR3 nucleotide sequence: TGTGCCAGCAGCTTGGAACCAGGGTATTCACCCCTCCACTTT. This translates into CASSLEPGYSPLHF.

This clone was seen just once. V and J are TRBV10-3 and TRBJ2-7; D is possibly TRBD2 (5 bases). This CDR3 has 12 residues. Germline V gene lookup returns CDR1 ENHRY and CDR2 SYGVKD. The V gene lost 3 bases and the J gene lost 12 bases, with 15 bases spanning the gap. The CDR3 protein is CAISEFGEGWYF. CDR3 nucleotide sequence: TGTGCCATCAGTGAATTCGGAGAGGGTTGGTACTTC.

The chain uses TRBV11-2 and TRBJ1-4; TRBD1 agrees at 7 bases. CDR1 SGHAT and CDR2 FQNNGV come from the germline V gene. The CDR3 is made up of 15 amino acids. After removal of 1 base from V and 6 bases from J, the junction contained 5 bases not matched to a gene. CDR3 in DNA: TGTGCCAGCAGCTTAGCTATAGGGGGCTATGAAAAACTGTTTTTT. It specifies CASSLAIGGYEKLFF.

DNA for the CDR3: TGTGCCAGCAGCATAACTGCAGGGGGGGCCCTCCACTTT. Translating it yields CASSITAGGALHF. The chain couples TRBV7-2 to TRBJ1-6; TRBD1 aligns across 7 bases. After removal of 5 bases from V and 14 bases from J, the junction contained 9 bases not matched to a gene. Germline V gene lookup returns CDR1 SGHTA and CDR2 FQGNSA. This CDR3 has 13 residues.